This TCR beta chain was retrieved from a study of blood T cell repertoires in COVID-19. Study-level information: There were acute and convalescent COVID-19 samples, and they came from the United States, Italy and Spain. Sources were T cells, B-cell-depleted T cells, or PBMCs; the material itself was cDNA or gDNA.

Authors' processing steps: Estimation of nucleated cell counts was performed using reference gene primer amplification. The repertoire was sequenced with immunoSEQ multiplex PCR; TCRdb's copy has only in-frame clones and lacks some. Clonal size and the V and J genes are those of that table, whereas D and trimming came from the DNA. The table lists about 110,000 clones, 76% of them singletons. Seattle cases were enrolled at active infection and followed longitudinally. Trimming removed 0 bases at V and 9 bases at J, with 15 bases between. Germline V gene data show CDR1 as MGHRA and CDR2 as YSYEKL. This CDR3 region has 15 residues.

The sequencing sample was made of peripheral blood. The V gene is TRBV4-1, the J gene TRBJ1-5; D is perhaps TRBD1 (5 bases). The TCR sequence derives from a man older than 75 with COVID-19, enrolled during active disease. The CDR3 bases are TGCGCCAGCAGCCAAGATAGTGGGGCTGCCGGGCCCCAGCATTTT. Translated, it gives CASSQDSGAAGPQHF.